Sequencing of this T cell receptor (beta chain) was carried out in a study of cytomegalovirus exposure and HLA in healthy donors (dated by TCRdb to 2016 to 2017). Regarding the research as a whole: According to an earlier analysis of several hundred of the donors, roughly 180 million T cells yielded 120 million or so unique TCR beta sequences and 276 Gb of sequence data. A later analysis re-examined previously published TCR beta repertoires from roughly 720 donors and added high-resolution HLA genotyping to investigate patterns of TCR occurrence. Because of strong linkage in the cohort, five DR-DQ haplotypes were treated as single units for association and clustering. The study was designed to test whether signatures of past pathogen exposure could be identified by cataloging public T cell receptors. Donor age, sex, ethnicity and CMV serostatus were compiled alongside the repertoire data. In a later genetic analysis, genome-wide SNP genotypes for about three fifths of the roughly 670 donors were used, and that subset was treated as a discovery cohort. Rather than using new phenotypic data, the later analysis identified candidate immune exposures from TCR beta sequences and from how often those sequences occurred across donors. The T cell repertoires of several hundred subjects were profiled by immunosequencing and related to cytomegalovirus serostatus. HLA typing covered class I and class II loci at four-digit resolution. The study combined high-throughput TCR immunosequencing, statistical association of individual TCRs with disease status, and machine learning to predict cytomegalovirus infection status. On average, roughly 240,000 unique TCR beta nucleotide sequences were sequenced per donor among a few hundred genotyped donors of the cohort, with approximately 18% of those sequences being non-productive. In addition to the first cohort of about 650 subjects, a separate validation cohort of approximately 110 different subjects was used. The number of typed donors differed by locus: roughly 629-640 for A, B, C, DRB1 and DQB1; approximately 530 for DQA1; about 600 for DPA1; and around 470 for DPB1. The genetic ancestry cluster associated with self-reported Caucasian donors included 81% of the approximately 400 genotyped donors. An earlier analysis of fewer than 750 of the donors used high-throughput TCR beta sequencing to judge whether each TCR beta V gene segment behaved as functional or pseudogenic. All discovery cohort repertoires had been generated on a single sequencing platform. An early release covering roughly 600 HLA-typed donors comprised around 300 gigabases of sequencing data and around 86 million unique TCR sequences.

The cohort was made up of approximately 670 healthy bone marrow donors. At the time of sampling, all cohort members were nominally healthy, though unrecorded immune exposures were likely present. The donor was CMV seronegative and was included in the group of several hundred seronegative cohort members. A peripheral blood sample was collected from each donor, and TCR beta sequencing was performed on peripheral blood mononuclear cells. The Qiagen DNeasy Blood Extraction Kit was used to extract genomic DNA from the blood cell samples. Between the V and J ends, shortened by 0 bases and 4 bases respectively, the junction contains 12 bases. The CDR3, cysteine through phenylalanine, is 16 amino acids long. Solely the CDR3 DNA is kept, with 48 bases framed from the first base. According to the germline V gene, CDR1 reads MGHRA and CDR2 reads YSYEKL. The library was generated by the immunoSEQ multiplex PCR assay. The multiplex PCR relied on a mix of 60 forward primers for TCR Vbeta segments and 13 reverse primers for TCR Jbeta segments. The CDR3 region of rearranged TCR beta genes was amplified from genomic DNA with a multiplex PCR assay. Amplified TCR beta libraries were sequenced as 87-base-pair reads on the Illumina HiSeq System. In the source study's methods: A later analysis counted 65 million to 90 million unique TCR beta chains across the 600 to 850 repertoires, and 10 million to 11 million of these chains were shared by at least two donors. To remove PCR and sequencing errors, raw reads were error-corrected and collapsed into unique sequences using a nearest-neighbor algorithm that merged closely related sequences. Alignment of CDR3 sequences to IMGT reference sequences was used to assign V, D and J gene segments. Each retained sequence needed at least a six-nucleotide match to both a V gene segment and a J gene segment. Rearrangements were called productive when the CDR3 lacked stop codons and stayed in frame with V and J; all others were non-productive. CDR3 was defined according to IMGT convention as the region running from the second conserved V-encoded cysteine to the conserved J-encoded phenylalanine. The earlier analysis of 500 to 600 of the donors excluded sequences that lacked an unambiguous match to a single V gene segment. An earlier analysis of just under 600 of the donors called V segments functional above 56.7% productive rearrangements and segregating when the between-donor standard deviation exceeded 5%. A statistical classification framework was built to diagnose cytomegalovirus status from the catalog of TCR beta chain sequences. In a later analysis, TCR nucleotide sequences were compared against IMGT/GENE-DB human TR gene sequences so that V and J genes could be assigned. Using the TCRdist pipeline, a later analysis assigned CDR3 sequences along with most-parsimonious VDJ recombination scenarios. A later analysis defined each TCR beta chain by its CDR3 amino acid sequence plus V-gene family, and excluded reads lacking a unique V-gene family. As a way to deal with suspected cross-contamination and a sequencing artifact, a later analysis dropped more than 500 nucleotide sequences that were highly shared and had low generation probability. In a later analysis, a clonal expansion index for each public chain was calculated from normalized within-repertoire ranks of inferred template counts. A later analysis computed generation probabilities with a VDJ recombination model fitted to out-of-frame rearrangements, and checked the results against IGoR. A later analysis scored TCR-TCR, TCR-HLA and TCR-CMV co-occurrence with hypergeometric tests, applying a repertoire-size bias correction to TCR pairs. A later analysis estimated false discovery rates by permuting HLA or CMV assignments 20 times. A later analysis grouped co-occurring TCRs with DBSCAN, adding TCRdist sequence similarity when clustering within HLA-allele-positive subsets. Repertoires with fewer than 30,000 or more than 120,000 public chains, plus five repertoires with anomalous nucleotide sharing, were excluded from co-occurrence clustering. In TCRdb, the immuneACCESS table is reduced to in-frame sequences with V and J assigned. These tables do not hold every clone; where another copy was compared, an unresolved V gene accounts for under half, and the others remain unexplained. V and J calls and clone size are given by that table; D and trimming were obtained from the DNA. The sample contains roughly 100,000 clones, about 15% of them found a single time. About 0.8% of the sample is held by the ten biggest clonotypes.

General findings and caveats noted by the study authors: The authors suggested that the approach could potentially be generalized to other disease states and immunological phenotypes. Most TCR sequences were seen in very few donors, while some public TCRs were found in many individuals. According to a later analysis, most CMV-associated TCR beta chains appeared to be HLA-restricted, and the HLA associations seemed to be driven largely by CMV exposure. Compared with equally common non-associated chains, HLA-associated TCR beta chains in a later analysis were more clonally expanded and had lower generation probabilities. A further reported finding was that TCR beta sequences accurately predicted the HLA-A and HLA-B alleles for most subjects in the first cohort. In a later analysis, TCR association rates were found to vary across HLA loci, with the most associated TCRs seen for DRB1 alleles and the fewest for HLA-C alleles. Cytomegalovirus status was reported to be diagnosed by the classifier with high specificity and sensitivity in both the original and validation cohorts. In the study, 150 to 200 TCR beta chains were listed as associated with cytomegalovirus. Over 15 rarely observed V segments, including chromosome 9 orphons, were excluded from the earlier analysis of several hundred of the donors because counts were too low. The only immune exposure information available for the cohort was CMV serostatus. According to a later analysis, parvovirus B19, influenza, CMV and Epstein-Barr virus appeared linked to several top co-occurrence clusters. When HLA alleles, especially DR and DQ, strongly co-occurred, TCR associations were difficult to assign to individual alleles. Specific HLA alleles were associated with 16,951 TCR beta sequences at a false discovery rate of 0.05 in a later analysis. A few of the identified cytomegalovirus-associated TCR beta chains were confirmed in vitro to be specific for cytomegalovirus antigens. A later genetic analysis associated a missense DCLRE1C variant with V-gene and J-gene trimming of TCR beta chains, and an independent cohort replicated the association. Sequencing depth was assumed to be roughly uniform across donors in the presence/absence analyses, though that assumption may not hold. The cohort was sequenced for TCR beta chains only, and without alpha or paired-chain data the features that could be detected were limited. According to a later genetic analysis, donors in an Asian-associated ancestry cluster had fewer N-insertions in productive TCRs than the approximately 670-donor mean. In an earlier analysis of fewer than 700 of the donors, most TCR beta V segments appeared in productive rearrangements about 87% or about 30% of the time, broadly matching IMGT annotations. Because some donors lacked HLA typing at each locus, the association tests relied only on the typed subset. The 87-base-pair reads could not distinguish some IMGT-functional V segments, including TRBV6-2 and TRBV6-3, so those segments were excluded. Correlated functional status among segregating V segments might be attributable to linkage disequilibrium, but an unknown experimental factor could not be ruled out. A group of highly shared sequence variants was considered likely to be a technical artifact of the sequencing pipeline.

For this clone: This receptor's antigen is unknown. No base quality information exists; no much larger clone differs at one position.

This clonotype was sampled from a female donor in good health and CMV-seronegative. The sequenced sample consisted of PBMCs. In this chain, TRBV4-1 is recombined with TRBJ1-4; the D segment could be TRBD1, given 5 matching bases. Here is the DNA: TGCGCCAGCAGCCAAGATTTCGGGGGACTTAATGAAAAACTGTTTTTT. The translation is CASSQDFGGLNEKLFF.